This T cell receptor beta chain was captured by sequencing in a study of control samples from healthy donors and cancer patients (dated by TCRdb to 2020 to 2021). The method was the immunoSEQ multiplex PCR assay. The immuneACCESS repertoire file appears here via TCRdb, limited to in-frame rearrangements. These files lack a portion of the clones; in checked studies, under half of the deficit traces to unresolved V genes, and the cause of the others is not known. This sample gives some 7,000 clones in total; approximately 82% of them show up just once. 25% to 30% of the sample goes to the ten largest clones. V trim: 0 bases; J trim: 11 bases; unmatched bases: 9. The CDR3 has 14 amino acids, counting the end cysteine and phenylalanine. Kept here is only the CDR3 DNA, which spans 42 bases and is read in frame from base 1. In the germline V gene (reference sequence), CDR1 corresponds to GTSNPN and CDR2 to SVGIG.

As to this clone: The antigen it recognizes is unknown. No much larger clonotype is one base removed from it; base qualities were not supplied.

This TCR derives from a man aged 70-80 years with lung cancer. The rearrangement combines TRBV30 with TRBJ1-4, and TRBD1 aligns with 7 junction nucleotides. The sequenced material came from PBMCs. CDR3 protein: CAWSVDRDRGKLFF. The DNA sequence reads TGTGCCTGGAGTGTCGACAGGGATCGAGGGAAACTGTTTTTT.